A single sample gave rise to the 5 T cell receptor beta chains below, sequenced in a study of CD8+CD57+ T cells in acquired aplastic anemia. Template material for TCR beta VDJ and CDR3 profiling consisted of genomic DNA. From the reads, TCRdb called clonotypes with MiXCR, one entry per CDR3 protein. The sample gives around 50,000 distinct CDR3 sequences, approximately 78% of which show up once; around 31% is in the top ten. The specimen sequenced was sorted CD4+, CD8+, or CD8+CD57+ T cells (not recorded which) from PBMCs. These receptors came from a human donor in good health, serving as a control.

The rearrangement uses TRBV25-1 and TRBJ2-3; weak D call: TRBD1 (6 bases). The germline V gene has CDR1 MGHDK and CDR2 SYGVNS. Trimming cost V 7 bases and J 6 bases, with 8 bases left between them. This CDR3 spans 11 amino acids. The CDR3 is CASTQGDTQYF. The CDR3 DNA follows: TGTGCCAGCACCCAGGGGGATACGCAGTATTTT.

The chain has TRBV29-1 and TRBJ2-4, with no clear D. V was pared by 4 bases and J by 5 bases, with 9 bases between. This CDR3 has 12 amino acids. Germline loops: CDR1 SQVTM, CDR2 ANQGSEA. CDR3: CSVGQRENIQYF. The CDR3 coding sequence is TGCAGCGTTGGGCAACGGGAAAACATTCAGTACTTC.

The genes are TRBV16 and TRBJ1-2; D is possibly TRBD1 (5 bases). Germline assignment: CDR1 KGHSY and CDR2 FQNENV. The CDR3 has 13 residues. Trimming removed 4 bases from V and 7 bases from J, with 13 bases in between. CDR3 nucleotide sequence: TGTGCCAGCAGCCCTTGGGGGGGTCGTGGCTACACCTTC. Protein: CASSPWGGRGYTF.

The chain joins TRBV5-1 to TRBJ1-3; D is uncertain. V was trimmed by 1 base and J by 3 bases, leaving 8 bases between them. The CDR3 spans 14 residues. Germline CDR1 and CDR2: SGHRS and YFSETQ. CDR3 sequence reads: CASSLLGIGNTIYF. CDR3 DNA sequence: TGCGCCAGCAGCTTGCTGGGTATTGGAAACACCATATATTTT.

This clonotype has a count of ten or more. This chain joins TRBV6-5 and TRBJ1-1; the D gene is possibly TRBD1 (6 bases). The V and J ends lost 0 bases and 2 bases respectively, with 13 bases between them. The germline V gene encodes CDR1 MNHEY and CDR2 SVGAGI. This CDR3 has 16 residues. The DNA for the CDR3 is TGTGCCAGCAGTTACTCGAAACGGACAGATAACACTGAAGCTTTCTTT. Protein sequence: CASSYSKRTDNTEAFF.